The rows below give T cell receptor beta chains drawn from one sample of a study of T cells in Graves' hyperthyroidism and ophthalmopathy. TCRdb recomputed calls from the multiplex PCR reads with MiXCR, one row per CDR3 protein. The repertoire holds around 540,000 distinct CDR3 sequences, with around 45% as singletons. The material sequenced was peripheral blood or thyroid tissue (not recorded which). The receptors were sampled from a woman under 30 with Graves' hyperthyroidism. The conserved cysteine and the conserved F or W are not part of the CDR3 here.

CDR3aa: ASSADGTGLSTGELF
j_gene: TRBJ2-2
v_gene: TRBV7-3

CDR3aa: ASSHGMVGYEQY
j_gene: TRBJ2-7
v_gene: TRBV12-3/TRBV12-4

CDR3aa: AISEPGQGNTEAF
j_gene: TRBJ1-1
v_gene: TRBV10-3

CDR3aa: ASSDEGISPLH
j_gene: TRBJ1-6
v_gene: TRBV2

CDR3aa: AISESRGGGDH
j_gene: TRBJ1-5
v_gene: TRBV10-3

CDR3aa: ASSEFGAADYGYT
j_gene: TRBJ1-2
v_gene: TRBV25-1

CDR3aa: SARVAQRPYEQY
j_gene: TRBJ2-7
v_gene: TRBV20-1

CDR3aa: ASSGLNEKLF
j_gene: TRBJ1-4
v_gene: TRBV25-1

CDR3aa: ATSDDEDGLP
j_gene: TRBJ2-6
v_gene: TRBV24-1

CDR3aa: ASSPTTGELF
j_gene: TRBJ2-2
v_gene: TRBV7-9

CDR3aa: ASSYSYIETQY
j_gene: TRBJ2-5
v_gene: TRBV10-3

CDR3aa: SVDSELNYGYT
j_gene: TRBJ1-2
v_gene: TRBV29-1

CDR3aa: ASSDRNDRAGANVLT
j_gene: TRBJ2-6
v_gene: TRBV10-3